These T cell receptor beta chains were read from a single sample in a study of patients and donors after allogeneic stem cell transplantation. In TCRdb, the RT-PCR reads were re-called with MiXCR into one record per CDR3 protein. The profile covers about 70,000 distinct CDR3 sequences, with 26% appearing a single time and 26% taken by the ten largest. Sequences were obtained from blood, either unsorted or a sorted T cell fraction (not recorded which). Every receptor here comes from a human donor who was either an allogeneic HSCT recipient or a stem cell or donor lymphocyte infusion donor (not recorded which). It is not recorded whose cells these are; they may come from a transplant donor. Both conserved end residues are trimmed from each CDR3. Clone sizes are given selectively: once, few, many, or a class where the clone is expanded.

V | size | CDR3
TRBV27 | NA | ASSPQPGYTEAF
TRBV5-1 | NA | ASSLDGVNQPQH
TRBV27 | NA | ASSLWPLDSMNTEAF
TRBV5-1 | NA | ASSLGQESSYNSPLH
TRBV27 | many | ASKAGSGRTDTQY
TRBV12-3/TRBV12-4 | NA | ASRFRDHEQY
TRBV2 | few | ASLGGVSYGYT
TRBV4-2 | NA | ASSQDRVGDNQPQH
TRBV5-1 | NA | ASSPLAGLPTDTQY
TRBV19 | NA | ASSSNGQIEETQY
TRBV7-7 | many | ASSLARDRQASNQPQH
TRBV12-3/TRBV12-4 | many | ASSSGTVYGYT
TRBV12-3/TRBV12-4 | NA | ASTDSGNTIY
TRBV20-1 | medium-sized | SAPAGNNEQF
TRBV12-3/TRBV12-4 | NA | ASSAAQGAWQPQH
TRBV7-8 | few | ASSLVGTPNDEQF
TRBV4-3 | once | ASSQVMTLNTEAF
TRBV6-1 | few | ASSRSRGGREKLF
TRBV6-1 | NA | ASSDIRNTEAF
TRBV7-8 | few | ASSTGPPRQPQH
TRBV6-5 | few | ASSYSLIHSSGSANSPLH
TRBV12-3/TRBV12-4 | NA | ASSLAATPLFSGANVLT
TRBV7-9 | NA | ASSLLALARYYEQY
TRBV11-3 | few | ASSPTVGNTEAF
TRBV5-1 | NA | ASGLEQDTEAF